Presented here are 30 T cell receptor beta chains from one specimen sequenced in a study of OX40 agonist ivuxolimab in advanced cancers. Method: immunoSEQ multiplex PCR; TCRdb's copy keeps in-frame clones and lacks some. The sample yields some 100,000 clones, approximately 81% seen once. Sequences were derived from CD4+ or CD8+ T cells sorted from blood, sampled in a trial of the OX40 agonist ivuxolimab. These receptors came from an adult with an advanced solid tumor such as melanoma, head and neck, liver or kidney cancer.

The rearrangement links TRBV4-2 to TRBJ1-1; the D is unclear. Germline V gene sequence: CDR1 LGHNA, CDR2 YNFKEQ. The V and J ends lost 0 bases and 0 bases respectively, with 8 bases between them. The CDR3 spans 15 residues. The CDR3 bases are TGTGCCAGCAGCCAAGAGTACCGGATGAACACTGAAGCTTTCTTT. It yields the protein CASSQEYRMNTEAFF.

This clone showed up just once. V usage is TRBV5-4 and J usage is TRBJ2-3; D is possibly TRBD1 or TRBD2 (5 bases each). There are 13 residues in the CDR3. CDR1 is SGHNT, CDR2 YYREEE, per germline (reference sequence). The ends were cut back, 0 bases at V and 6 bases at J, with 8 bases in the middle. CDR3 residues: CASSLAGADTQYF. CDR3 DNA sequence: TGTGCCAGCAGCTTGGCCGGGGCCGATACGCAGTATTTT.

V usage is TRBV7-9 and J usage is TRBJ1-2; D remains unclear. CDR1 and CDR2 (germline): SEHNR, FQNEAQ (reference sequence). V lost 1 base to trimming and J lost 4 bases, with 10 bases between them. The length of the CDR3 is 14 residues. The CDR3 here is CASSLGGASYGYTF. Here the CDR3 DNA reads TGTGCCAGCAGCTTAGGGGGAGCGAGCTATGGCTACACCTTC.

The chain has TRBV5-6 and TRBJ1-1; no definite D call. Between the trimmed V and J ends, which lost 2 bases and 2 bases, there was a span of 4 bases. Germline CDR1 reads SGHDT; CDR2 reads YYEEEE. CDR3 size: 12 residues. The CDR3 here is CASSLANTEAFF. The CDR3 DNA sequence: TGTGCCAGCAGCTTAGCTAACACTGAAGCTTTCTTT.

DNA for the CDR3: TGTGCCAGCAACCCCGGGGATGGGGAGACCCAGTACTTC. The encoded protein is CASNPGDGETQYF. The chain recombines TRBV28 with TRBJ2-5, with D possibly being TRBD2 (5 bases). The CDR3 is 13 amino acids. The V end was cut by 7 bases, the J end by 5 bases, with 14 bases between. Germline CDR1 reads MDHEN; CDR2 reads SYDVKM.

The chain is built from TRBV18 and TRBJ1-6; 9 positions match TRBD1. Germline CDR1 KGHSH, CDR2 LQKENI. CDR3 length equals 14 residues. V shed 3 bases and J 14 bases; nucleotides not matched to a gene: 8. The DNA for the CDR3 is TGTGCCAGCTCACCGGGACAGGGTCAAGGGGCCCTCCACTTT. This translates into CASSPGQGQGALHF.

The rearrangement links TRBV2 to TRBJ2-1; tentatively, D is TRBD1 (7 bases). The CDR3 runs 17 residues. The V end was cut by 2 bases, the J end by 5 bases, with 19 bases between. Germline CDR1 reads SNHLY; CDR2 reads FYNNEI. CDR3 DNA sequence: TGTGCCAGCAGTGAACAGGGAGGCAGGGGGACGAACAATGAGCAGTTCTTC. It translates to CASSEQGGRGTNNEQFF.

This clone was found a few times. The chain combines TRBV7-9 with TRBJ2-1; 12 bases map to TRBD2. The CDR3 has 18 residues. CDR1 is SEHNR and CDR2 is FQNEAQ in the germline V gene (reference sequence). V trimming: 4 bases; J trimming: 0 bases; junction bases outside the gene matches: 7. CDR3 residues: CASSSTSGGLSSYNEQFF. Here the CDR3 DNA reads TGTGCCAGCAGCTCAACTAGCGGGGGGCTGAGCTCCTACAATGAGCAGTTCTTC.

The J gene is TRBJ1-1, the V gene TRBV10-1; D unclear. CDR1 and CDR2 (germline): WNHNN, SYGVQD (reference sequence). This CDR3 is built from 14 residues. Trimming removed 0 bases from V and 4 bases from J, with 9 bases in between. DNA of the CDR3: TGCGCCAGCAGTGAGTCGGGAGAGGGCACTGAAGCTTTCTTT. Encoded protein: CASSESGEGTEAFF.

This chain joins TRBV12-5 and TRBJ2-1, with 8 bases identical to TRBD2. Germline CDR1 and CDR2: LGHNT and FRNRAP. V was pared by 4 bases and J by 4 bases, with 12 bases of the junction left unmatched. This CDR3 has 17 residues. The CDR3 coding sequence is TGTGCTAGTGGTTCCCCCTTCTTAGCGGGGACGTACAATGAGCAGTTCTTC. Translating it yields CASGSPFLAGTYNEQFF. Full variable domain (missing parts from reference TRBV12-5 and TRBJ2-1): DARVTQTPRHKVTEMGQEVTMRCQPILGHNTVFWYRQTMMQGLELLAYFRNRAPLDDSGMPKDRFSAEMPDATLATLKIQPSEPRDSAVYFCASGSPFLAGTYNEQFFGPGTRLTVL.

This clone was observed a handful of times. The V gene is TRBV28, the J gene TRBJ1-3; the D is unclear. V was pared by 4 bases and J by 8 bases, with 9 bases between. CDR1 is MDHEN and CDR2 is SYDVKM in the germline V gene. CDR3 length: 12 residues. The CDR3 loop is CASSSPRDTIYF. CDR3 DNA sequence: TGTGCCAGCAGTTCCCCTCGGGACACCATATATTTT.

The chain combines TRBV7-2 with TRBJ2-2; 11 nucleotides line up with TRBD2. Germline V gives CDR1 SGHTA, CDR2 FQGNSA. J was trimmed by 1 base and V by 2 bases; bases with no gene match: 6. The CDR3 length is 18 residues. CDR3 sequence (DNA): TGTGCCAGCAGCTTATGGGCTAGCGGGGGGAGGAACACCGGGGAGCTGTTTTTT. It is translated as CASSLWASGGRNTGELFF.

V gene TRBV29-1 combines with J gene TRBJ2-3; D possibly corresponds to TRBD2 (5 bases). The CDR3 spans 15 residues. Trimming pared 2 bases from V and 2 bases from J, leaving 14 bases between. Per germline, CDR1 SQVTM and CDR2 ANQGSEA. The CDR3 region is CSVESGRLPTDTQYF. CDR3 nucleotide sequence: TGCAGCGTTGAAAGCGGTCGCCTACCCACAGATACGCAGTATTTT.

This rearrangement joins TRBV6-5 to TRBJ2-5; perhaps D is TRBD1 or TRBD2 (5 bases each). CDR3 size: 13 residues. From germline, CDR1 is MNHEY and CDR2 SVGAGI. Deletions cut 6 bases from V and 4 bases from J, with 12 bases between. The CDR3 protein is CASSPPGAETQYF. The CDR3 DNA reads as TGTGCCAGCAGCCCCCCCGGGGCAGAGACCCAGTACTTC.

The chain recombines TRBV7-2 with TRBJ1-2; D not certain. Trimming pared 3 bases from V and 4 bases from J, leaving 15 bases between. The length of the CDR3 is 15 residues. CDR1 and CDR2 (germline): SGHTA, FQGNSA. The CDR3 here is CASSLGGQLFYGYTF. DNA of the CDR3: TGTGCCAGCAGCTTGGGTGGGCAGCTTTTCTATGGCTACACCTTC.

The chain employs TRBV29-1 and TRBJ2-3, with 7 positions matching TRBD2. Trimming cost V 1 base and J 10 bases; bases outside gene matches: 5. The CDR3 contains 12 residues. Germline lookup yields CDR1 SQVTM and CDR2 ANQGSEA. The CDR3 sequence: CSVEAAGRPQYF. DNA for the CDR3: TGCAGCGTTGAAGCTGCCGGGAGGCCGCAGTATTTT.

This chain joins TRBV11-3 and TRBJ2-2; TRBD1 might be the D (5 bases). CDR3 length: 15 residues. The ends were cut back, 5 bases at V and 0 bases at J, with 10 bases in the middle. Germline V CDR1 and CDR2: SGHNT, YENEEA. The CDR3: CASSPQGANTGELFF. CDR3 in DNA: TGTGCCAGCAGCCCGCAGGGCGCGAACACCGGGGAGCTGTTTTTT.

The V call is TRBV19, the J call TRBJ1-2; D remains ambiguous. CDR3 size: 13 residues. V was clipped by 7 bases and J by 9 bases, with 18 bases between them. Per germline, CDR1 LNHDA and CDR2 SQIVND (reference sequence). The CDR3, as DNA: TGTGCCAGTACCCCCGATTCTCGAGCACGCTACACCTTC. The encoded protein is CASTPDSRARYTF. Variable domain in full (rest from reference TRBV19 and TRBJ1-2): DGGITQSPKYLFRKEGQNVTLSCEQNLNHDAMYWYRQDPGQGLRLIYYSQIVNDFQKGDIAEGYSVSREKKESFPLTVTSAQKNPTAFYLCASTPDSRARYTFGSGTRLTVV.

The chain has TRBV7-2 and TRBJ2-6; TRBD1 or TRBD2 may be the D gene (5 bases each). The V and J ends lost 7 bases and 2 bases respectively, with 18 bases between them. The length of the CDR3 is 17 residues. Germline values: CDR1 SGHTA, CDR2 FQGNSA. CDR3: CASNRAGIGAGANVLTF. Here the CDR3 DNA reads TGTGCCAGCAACCGCGCGGGTATAGGGGCTGGGGCCAACGTCCTGACTTTC. The whole variable domain, filled in from reference TRBV7-2 and TRBJ2-6, reads GAGVSQSPSNKVTEKGKDVELRCDPISGHTALYWYRQSLGQGLEFLIYFQGNSAPDKSGLPSDRFSAERTGGSVSTLTIQRTQQEDSAVYLCASNRAGIGAGANVLTFGAGSRLTVL.

V and J are TRBV19 and TRBJ2-5; D perhaps matches TRBD1 (5 bases). CDR3 length equals 13 residues. The V end was cut by 5 bases, the J end by 2 bases, with 9 bases between. Germline V CDR1 and CDR2: LNHDA, SQIVND (reference sequence). Here the CDR3 DNA reads TGTGCCAGTAGTGGTAGGACACAAGAGACCCAGTACTTC. Translating gives CASSGRTQETQYF.

The rearrangement links TRBV6-5 to TRBJ2-2; D gene ambiguous. In germline, CDR1 is MNHEY, CDR2 SVGAGI. V lost 8 bases and J 9 bases, leaving 16 bases between the germline ends. The CDR3 runs to 13 residues. CDR3 amino acids: CASSGENVRELFF. The CDR3 DNA reads as TGTGCCAGCTCGGGCGAAAACGTGAGGGAGCTGTTTTTT.

The table lists this clone with a few counts. V usage is TRBV11-1 and J usage is TRBJ2-5, with 9 nucleotides matching TRBD2. The CDR3 runs to 16 residues. Germline CDR1 reads SGHAT; CDR2 reads FQDESV (reference sequence). Trimming removed 5 bases from V and 4 bases from J; junction bases left unmatched: 11. CDR3 protein: CASSPLAGAHGETQYF. The CDR3 DNA reads TGTGCCAGCAGCCCGTTAGCGGGGGCCCACGGAGAGACCCAGTACTTC.

This clone was picked up a small number of times. This chain links TRBV19 with TRBJ2-2, with unresolved D. The CDR3 covers 14 residues. Germline V gene data show CDR1 as LNHDA and CDR2 as SQIVND (reference sequence). Trimming removed 6 bases at V and 2 bases at J, with 10 bases between. The CDR3 loop reads CASRLGSNTGELFF. The CDR3, as DNA: TGTGCCAGTAGGTTGGGCAGCAACACCGGGGAGCTGTTTTTT.

The J gene is TRBJ2-3, the V gene TRBV2, with 7 nucleotides matching TRBD1. CDR3 length: 14 amino acids. Germline V gives CDR1 SNHLY, CDR2 FYNNEI. With V trimmed by 7 bases and J by 3 bases, 7 bases remained unmatched. The CDR3 DNA follows: TGTGCCAGCAAGGCTGTACAGGGGACAGATACGCAGTATTTT. The encoded protein is CASKAVQGTDTQYF.

This clone was seen more than once but under ten times. The chain carries TRBV29-1 and TRBJ1-2; D gene uncertain. The CDR3 length is 13 residues. V was clipped by 3 bases and J by 6 bases, with 14 bases between them. The germline V gene has CDR1 SQVTM and CDR2 ANQGSEA. Written as DNA, the CDR3 is TGCAGCGTTGACTCGGGTTTAGAGGATGGCTACACCTTC. Translating it yields CSVDSGLEDGYTF.

The V and J genes are TRBV10-1 and TRBJ2-7; D unclear. The V end was cut by 2 bases, the J end by 1 base, with 21 bases between. CDR1 is WNHNN and CDR2 is SYGVQD in the germline V gene (reference sequence). CDR3 size: 18 residues. The CDR3 is CASSERQCAAGLSYEQYF. The CDR3 DNA reads TGCGCCAGCAGTGAGCGGCAGTGCGCAGCAGGTTTATCCTACGAGCAGTACTTC.

The V call is TRBV2, the J call TRBJ2-6, with D tentatively TRBD1 or TRBD2 (5 bases each). Trimming removed 2 bases at V and 1 base at J, with 12 bases between. The germline gives CDR1 SNHLY, CDR2 FYNNEI. CDR3 length: 17 amino acids. The CDR3 spells CASSEFWGRSGANVLTF. The CDR3 bases are TGTGCCAGCAGTGAATTTTGGGGGAGATCTGGGGCCAACGTCCTGACTTTC.

The CDR3 sequence: CASSLDRGDEKLFF. In DNA, the CDR3 is TGTGCCAGCAGCTTAGACAGGGGGGATGAAAAACTGTTTTTT. This sequence joins TRBV7-2 and TRBJ1-4; 8 bases are a match to TRBD1. Looked up from germline, CDR1 is SGHTA and CDR2 is FQGNSA. The CDR3 is 14 amino acids. The junction had 1 base not matched to a gene; V was cut back by 1 base and J by 6 bases. The variable domain in full, completed from reference TRBV7-2 and TRBJ1-4, reads GAGVSQSPSNKVTEKGKDVELRCDPISGHTALYWYRQSLGQGLEFLIYFQGNSAPDKSGLPSDRFSAERTGGSVSTLTIQRTQQEDSAVYLCASSLDRGDEKLFFGSGTQLSVL.

V usage is TRBV7-2 and J usage is TRBJ2-2; D gene unclear. This CDR3 contains 15 residues. Trimming shortened V by 5 bases and J by 3 bases, and 13 bases separated the two germline ends. CDR1 and CDR2 (germline): SGHTA, FQGNSA. The chain's CDR3 is CASSPGQAYTGELFF. CDR3 sequence (DNA): TGTGCCAGCAGCCCTGGCCAGGCGTACACCGGGGAGCTGTTTTTT.

V and J are TRBV5-4 and TRBJ2-3; TRBD2 might be the D (6 bases). The CDR3 has 14 amino acids. The germline V gene has CDR1 SGHNT and CDR2 YYREEE (reference sequence). Deletions cut 3 bases from V and 5 bases from J, with 13 bases between. CDR3 residues: CASSWRGFQDTQYF. In nucleotides, the CDR3 is TGTGCCAGCAGCTGGAGGGGATTTCAAGATACGCAGTATTTT.